This T cell receptor beta chain was sequenced during a study of T cells after yellow fever vaccination. From the 5' RACE reads, TCRdb called clonotypes with MiXCR, one entry per CDR3 protein. Among 320,000 or so distinct CDR3 sequences, roughly 8% were seen once, and the ten largest hold approximately 18%. Germline CDR1 SGHTA, CDR2 FQGNSA. This CDR3 spans 14 amino acids. V lost 5 bases and J lost 6, with 16 bases in between. The chain links TRBV7-2 to TRBJ1-2; a weak D match, TRBD1 (6 bases). The sequence was collected from a man aged 18 to 29 who received the YFV17D yellow fever vaccine. The material was PBMCs, obtained around 45 days after the first yellow fever vaccination. This CDR3 is CASSTGQPGDGYTF. The CDR3, as DNA: TGTGCCAGCAGCACAGGACAGCCTGGGGATGGCTACACCTTC.